These 14 T cell receptor beta chains came from one sample sequenced in a study of T cell responses to AZD1222 COVID-19 vaccine. Data came from immunoSEQ multiplex PCR; TCRdb stores just in-frame clones and leaves some out. The sample lists under 150,000 clones, roughly 90% seen once, with around 5% in the top ten. Specimen: peripheral blood, collected 28 days after the second AZD1222 dose. These TCRs come from an adult who received the AZD1222 COVID-19 vaccine.

The rearrangement uses TRBV7-9 and TRBJ2-1; 9 bases are shared with TRBD2. The germline CDR1 and CDR2 sequences are SEHNR and FQNEAQ (reference sequence). The CDR3 is 15 amino acids. Losses at the gene ends were 4 bases for V and 6 bases for J; bases not matched to a gene: 7. The CDR3 bases are TGTGCCAGCAGCTCCCGACTAGCGGACATCAATGAGCAGTTCTTC. This translates into CASSSRLADINEQFF.

The rearrangement uses TRBV5-6 and TRBJ2-1; 9 bases fit TRBD1. V lost 4 bases, J lost 4 bases, and 9 bases stayed unmatched. The CDR3 is made up of 16 amino acids. Germline V gene lookup returns CDR1 SGHDT and CDR2 YYEEEE. CDR3 nucleotide sequence: TGTGCCAGCAGCCCTGGGGGTGGGACAGGGTACAATGAGCAGTTCTTC. Amino acids: CASSPGGGTGYNEQFF.

The chain recombines TRBV5-1 with TRBJ2-7; 8 nucleotides line up with TRBD1. Per germline, CDR1 SGHRS and CDR2 YFSETQ. This CDR3 region has 15 residues. J was trimmed by 2 bases and V by 1 base; bases with no gene match: 5. The CDR3 DNA sequence: TGCGCCAGCAGCTTGACAGGGGGAATGGCCTACGAGCAGTACTTC. Its translation is CASSLTGGMAYEQYF.

Points on this clone: One junction end disagrees with the germline gene, perhaps due to a read error. The chain carries TRBV20-1 and TRBJ2-3; a weak D match, TRBD2 (5 bases). CDR3 length equals 11 residues. Germline V gives CDR1 DFQATT, CDR2 SNEGSKA (reference sequence). The CDR3 DNA sequence: TGCAGTGCCAGAGGGCCCCAGCGCTGGTATTTT. Its protein product is CSARGPQRWYF.

The chain employs TRBV28 and TRBJ1-6; 9 bases are shared with TRBD1. J was trimmed by 9 bases and V by 6 bases; bases with no gene match: 9. The germline V gene has CDR1 MDHEN and CDR2 SYDVKM. This CDR3 comprises 15 residues. The CDR3 DNA reads TGTGCCAGCAGCCCGGGACAGGGTACTTTTTCACCCCTCCACTTT. Amino acid sequence: CASSPGQGTFSPLHF. Full variable domain (remainder filled in from reference TRBV28 and TRBJ1-6): DVKVTQSSRYLVKRTGEKVFLECVQDMDHENMFWYRQDPGLGLRLIYFSYDVKMKEKGDIPEGYSVSREKKERFSLILESASTNQTSMYLCASSPGQGTFSPLHFGNGTRLTVT.

The chain has TRBV10-2 and TRBJ2-7; D is ambiguous. This CDR3 is built from 12 residues. CDR1 is WSHSY, CDR2 SAAADI, per germline. Trimming took off 4 bases at V and 6 bases at J, with 10 bases between the two ends. This CDR3 is CASSVRAFEQYF. CDR3 coding DNA: TGCGCCAGCAGTGTTCGAGCGTTCGAGCAGTACTTC.

The V call is TRBV6-5, the J call TRBJ1-2, with D unresolved. The CDR3 is 14 residues long. CDR1 and CDR2 from the germline V gene are MNHEY and SVGAGI. Trimming cost V 0 bases and J 8 bases, with 13 bases left between them. The CDR3: CASSYSAEASGYTF. The CDR3 bases are TGTGCCAGCAGTTACTCGGCGGAGGCCTCGGGCTACACCTTC.

The J gene is TRBJ1-5, the V gene TRBV2; 9 positions match TRBD1. Trimming at V came to 6 bases and at J to 4 bases, leaving 10 bases not matched to a gene. The V gene's germline CDR1 is SNHLY and CDR2 FYNNEI. CDR3 length: 16 amino acids. CDR3 DNA: TGTGCCAGCAGGTTCGACAGGGGGATGACAAATCAGCCCCAGCATTTT. Protein: CASRFDRGMTNQPQHF.

This clone turned up a few times. The V and J genes are TRBV28 and TRBJ1-5; a weak D match, TRBD1 (6 bases). The V and J ends lost 5 bases and 0 bases respectively, with 14 bases between them. The CDR3 covers 16 residues. Per germline, CDR1 MDHEN and CDR2 SYDVKM. CDR3 bases: TGTGCCAGCAGTCAGGGGTTGGGAGATAGCAATCAGCCCCAGCATTTT. Translated, it gives CASSQGLGDSNQPQHF.

The CDR3 DNA sequence: TGTGCCAGCAGCTTAGAGTCCAACGTCCTGACTTTC. It encodes CASSLESNVLTF. The chain employs TRBV11-2 and TRBJ2-6; no clear D gene. The germline V and J ends were trimmed by 0 bases and 8 bases, with 2 bases remaining between them. Germline assignment: CDR1 SGHAT and CDR2 FQNNGV. The length of the CDR3 is 12 residues.

This chain connects TRBV5-1 to TRBJ1-1; TRBD1 aligns across 8 bases. Germline CDR1 and CDR2: SGHRS and YFSETQ. The CDR3 has 14 residues. V lost 4 bases, J lost 5 bases, and 7 bases stayed unmatched. In nucleotides, the CDR3 is TGCGCCAGCAGCCAAGGGACAGGTGGGACTGAAGCTTTCTTT. Its protein is CASSQGTGGTEAFF.

The rearrangement joins TRBV7-2 to TRBJ2-3; D might be TRBD2 (6 bases). Per germline, CDR1 SGHTA and CDR2 FQGNSA. The V gene lost 6 bases and the J gene lost 1 base, with 11 bases spanning the gap. This CDR3 has 14 residues. The CDR3 bases are TGTGCCAGCAGTGTAGGCGGGGGCACAGATACGCAGTATTTT. The encoded protein is CASSVGGGTDTQYF. The whole variable domain, filled in from reference TRBV7-2 and TRBJ2-3, reads GAGVSQSPSNKVTEKGKDVELRCDPISGHTALYWYRQSLGQGLEFLIYFQGNSAPDKSGLPSDRFSAERTGGSVSTLTIQRTQQEDSAVYLCASSVGGGTDTQYFGPGTRLTVL.

The chain joins TRBV6-5 to TRBJ2-7, with 8 bases lining up with TRBD1. Losses at the gene ends were 8 bases for V and 5 bases for J; bases not matched to a gene: 11. CDR3 size: 14 residues. Germline CDR1 and CDR2: MNHEY and SVGAGI. The CDR3 bases are TGTGCCAGCGAAACGCAGGGGGCCTTGGACGAGCAGTACTTC. It encodes CASETQGALDEQYF.

The chain has TRBV14 and TRBJ2-1; D perhaps matches TRBD2 (7 bases). CDR3 length: 16 residues. Germline CDR1 and CDR2: SGHDN and FVKESK. With 6 bases removed from V and 9 bases from J, the gap between germline ends came to 24 bases. In DNA form, the CDR3 reads TGTGCCAGCAGAGCCAAGCCGGGGGGCAGTTTCTCTGAGCAGTTCTTC. This gives the protein CASRAKPGGSFSEQFF.